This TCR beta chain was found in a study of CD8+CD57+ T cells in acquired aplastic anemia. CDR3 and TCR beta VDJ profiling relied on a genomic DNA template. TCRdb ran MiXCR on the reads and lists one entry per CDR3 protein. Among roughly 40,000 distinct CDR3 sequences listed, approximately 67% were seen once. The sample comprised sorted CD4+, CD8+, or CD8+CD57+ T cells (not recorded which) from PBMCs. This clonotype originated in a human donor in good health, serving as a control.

CDR3 coding DNA: TGTGCCAGCAGTTTACAGGAGGCTCAGCCCCAGCATTTT. Translation gives CASSLQEAQPQHF. The chain is built from TRBV27 and TRBJ1-5; no clear D gene. In germline, CDR1 is MNHEY, CDR2 SMNVEV (reference sequence). The CDR3 runs 13 residues. V was pared by 2 bases and J by 6 bases, with 8 bases between.